What follows is one T cell receptor (beta chain) and its context. Its cognate antigen is unknown. Each CDR3 protein is one row after TCRdb ran MiXCR on the RT-PCR reads. Among approximately 530,000 distinct CDR3 sequences listed, approximately 7.1% were seen once. This record belongs to a study of response to subunit inactivated influenza vaccine. Broader study findings: Seasonal influenza vaccination, on each occasion, was suggested by the authors to recruit few new T cells.

V dropped 4 bases and J dropped 9; count of bases not matched to a gene: 16. The CDR3 is 17 residues long. Germline-derived CDR1 and CDR2 are SGHTA and FQGNSA. The source was PBMCs from blood, collected less than 30 months after vaccination. The chain uses TRBV7-2 and TRBJ2-1; 9 bases map to TRBD1. The clonotype comes from a man in his fifties or sixties who received an inactivated influenza vaccine. CDR3 loop: CASSSRGTGTHGGEQFF. CDR3 coding DNA: TGTGCCAGCAGCTCACGAGGGACAGGGACCCACGGGGGTGAGCAGTTCTTC.